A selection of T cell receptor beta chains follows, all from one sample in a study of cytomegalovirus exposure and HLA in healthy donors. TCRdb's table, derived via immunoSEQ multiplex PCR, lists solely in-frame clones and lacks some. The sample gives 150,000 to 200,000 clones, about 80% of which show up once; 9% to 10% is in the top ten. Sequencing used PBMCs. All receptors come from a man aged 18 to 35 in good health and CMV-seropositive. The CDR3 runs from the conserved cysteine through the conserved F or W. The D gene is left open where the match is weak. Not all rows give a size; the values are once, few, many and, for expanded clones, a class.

CDR3 protein: CASSLESGKGYYGYTF; CDR3 DNA: TGTGCCAGCAGCTTAGAGTCAGGGAAGGGGTACTATGGCTACACCTTC; V gene: TRBV11-2; D gene: -; clone size: -; J gene: TRBJ1-2; CDR3 length: 16
CDR3 protein: CASSQGTSGNYEQYF; CDR3 DNA: TGTGCCAGCAGCCAAGGGACTAGCGGAAACTACGAGCAGTACTTC; V gene: TRBV4-2; D gene: TRBD2; clone size: once; J gene: TRBJ2-7; CDR3 length: 15
CDR3 protein: CASSKASGPYRAYEQYF; CDR3 DNA: TGTGCCAGCAGTAAGGCCTCAGGGCCTTATAGGGCCTACGAGCAGTACTTC; V gene: TRBV28; D gene: -; clone size: -; J gene: TRBJ2-7; CDR3 length: 17
CDR3 protein: CASSLGLAGYNEQFF; CDR3 DNA: TGTGCCAGCAGCTTGGGCCTAGCGGGGTACAATGAGCAGTTCTTC; V gene: TRBV5-6; D gene: TRBD2; clone size: -; J gene: TRBJ2-1; CDR3 length: 15
CDR3 protein: CASSTETGVFNGYTF; CDR3 DNA: TGTGCCAGCAGTACTGAGACTGGTGTGTTTAATGGCTACACCTTC; V gene: TRBV2; D gene: -; clone size: -; J gene: TRBJ1-2; CDR3 length: 15
CDR3 protein: CASSLEWGVTDTQYF; CDR3 DNA: TGCGCCAGCAGCTTGGAGTGGGGGGTTACAGATACGCAGTATTTT; V gene: TRBV5-1; D gene: -; clone size: -; J gene: TRBJ2-3; CDR3 length: 15
CDR3 protein: CWGRGHVNTEAFF; CDR3 DNA: TGCTGGGGTAGGGGGCATGTGAACACTGAAGCTTTCTTT; V gene: TRBV9; D gene: TRBD1; clone size: -; J gene: TRBJ1-1; CDR3 length: 13
CDR3 protein: CASSLDRGSYEQYF; CDR3 DNA: TGTGCCAGCAGCCTGGACAGGGGGTCCTACGAGCAGTACTTC; V gene: TRBV5-4; D gene: TRBD1; clone size: once; J gene: TRBJ2-7; CDR3 length: 14
CDR3 protein: CASSEATGTQETQYF; CDR3 DNA: TGTGCCAGCAGTGAGGCCACCGGGACACAAGAGACCCAGTACTTC; V gene: TRBV6-1; D gene: -; clone size: few; J gene: TRBJ2-5; CDR3 length: 15
CDR3 protein: CAISQRETYNEQFF; CDR3 DNA: TGTGCCATCAGTCAGCGGGAAACATACAATGAGCAGTTCTTC; V gene: TRBV10-3; D gene: TRBD2; clone size: -; J gene: TRBJ2-1; CDR3 length: 14
CDR3 protein: CASGEDLNRGSYEQYF; CDR3 DNA: TGCGCCAGCGGGGAAGATCTAAACAGGGGCTCCTACGAGCAGTACTTC; V gene: TRBV5-1; D gene: TRBD1; clone size: -; J gene: TRBJ2-7; CDR3 length: 16
CDR3 protein: CASSPRRQGDTEAFF; CDR3 DNA: TGTGCCAGCAGCCCGAGGCGACAGGGGGACACTGAAGCTTTCTTT; V gene: TRBV7-6; D gene: TRBD1; clone size: -; J gene: TRBJ1-1; CDR3 length: 15
CDR3 protein: CASSLFGVGYGYTF; CDR3 DNA: TGTGCCAGCAGTTTATTCGGGGTTGGCTATGGCTACACCTTC; V gene: TRBV27; D gene: -; clone size: -; J gene: TRBJ1-2; CDR3 length: 14
CDR3 protein: CASSQGWTGVPYEQYF; CDR3 DNA: TGCGCCAGCAGCCAAGGCTGGACAGGGGTTCCCTACGAGCAGTACTTC; V gene: TRBV4-3; D gene: TRBD1; clone size: -; J gene: TRBJ2-7; CDR3 length: 16
CDR3 protein: CASSRGGLGGYTF; CDR3 DNA: TGTGCCAGCAGCCGAGGGGGATTGGGGGGCTACACCTTC; V gene: TRBV14; D gene: -; clone size: -; J gene: TRBJ1-2; CDR3 length: 13
CDR3 protein: CASSLGTPWVNEQYF; CDR3 DNA: TGTGCCAGCAGCTTGGGCACCCCATGGGTGAACGAGCAGTACTTC; V gene: TRBV11-2; D gene: -; clone size: -; J gene: TRBJ2-7; CDR3 length: 15
CDR3 protein: CSVPGQGSREQYF; CDR3 DNA: TGCAGCGTTCCGGGACAGGGATCGCGGGAGCAGTACTTC; V gene: TRBV29-1; D gene: TRBD1; clone size: -; J gene: TRBJ2-7; CDR3 length: 13
CDR3 protein: CASSSAPTRGGVNEKLFF; CDR3 DNA: TGTGCCAGCAGCTCAGCTCCTACCCGGGGCGGGGTTAATGAAAAACTGTTTTTT; V gene: TRBV7-2; D gene: -; clone size: -; J gene: TRBJ1-4; CDR3 length: 18
CDR3 protein: CASSLGTSGKDEQYF; CDR3 DNA: TGTGCCAGCAGCTTAGGGACTAGTGGAAAGGACGAGCAGTACTTC; V gene: TRBV7-7; D gene: TRBD2; clone size: few; J gene: TRBJ2-7; CDR3 length: 15
CDR3 protein: CATSRGGVDGYTF; CDR3 DNA: TGTGCCACCAGCAGAGGGGGAGTCGATGGCTACACCTTC; V gene: TRBV15; D gene: -; clone size: -; J gene: TRBJ1-2; CDR3 length: 13
CDR3 protein: CSVVGGGSGNTIYF; CDR3 DNA: TGCAGCGTTGTAGGGGGCGGCTCTGGAAACACCATATATTTT; V gene: TRBV29-1; D gene: TRBD1; clone size: -; J gene: TRBJ1-3; CDR3 length: 14
CDR3 protein: CASSNAGSVSYGYTF; CDR3 DNA: TGTGCCAGCAGTAACGCAGGGTCGGTCTCATATGGCTACACCTTC; V gene: TRBV6-1; D gene: -; clone size: -; J gene: TRBJ1-2; CDR3 length: 15
CDR3 protein: CASSVEGGPYEQYF; CDR3 DNA: TGTGCCAGCAGCGTAGAAGGGGGTCCTTACGAGCAGTACTTC; V gene: TRBV9; D gene: -; clone size: few; J gene: TRBJ2-7; CDR3 length: 14
CDR3 protein: CASREGSEQFF; CDR3 DNA: TGTGCCAGCAGGGAGGGTAGTGAGCAGTTCTTC; V gene: TRBV6-5; D gene: -; clone size: -; J gene: TRBJ2-1; CDR3 length: 11
CDR3 protein: CASSLRPPTGELFF; CDR3 DNA: TGTGCCAGCAGTTTGAGGCCTCCCACCGGGGAGCTGTTTTTT; V gene: TRBV27; D gene: -; clone size: few; J gene: TRBJ2-2; CDR3 length: 14
CDR3 protein: CASSYGRTSGYEQYF; CDR3 DNA: TGTGCCAGCAGTTACGGGCGGACTAGCGGCTACGAGCAGTACTTC; V gene: TRBV6-5; D gene: TRBD2; clone size: -; J gene: TRBJ2-7; CDR3 length: 15
CDR3 protein: CASSYYWREREGDSYNEQFF; CDR3 DNA: TGTGCCAGCAGTTACTATTGGCGGGAAAGGGAAGGGGACTCCTACAATGAGCAGTTCTTC; V gene: TRBV28; D gene: -; clone size: -; J gene: TRBJ2-1; CDR3 length: 20
CDR3 protein: CASRSSETQYF; CDR3 DNA: TGTGCCAGCAGGTCGTCAGAGACCCAGTACTTC; V gene: TRBV11-2; D gene: -; clone size: -; J gene: TRBJ2-5; CDR3 length: 11
CDR3 protein: CASSFFSGSIDEQYF; CDR3 DNA: TGTGCCAGCAGTTTTTTTAGCGGGAGTATCGACGAGCAGTACTTC; V gene: TRBV28; D gene: TRBD2; clone size: -; J gene: TRBJ2-7; CDR3 length: 15
CDR3 protein: CASSFGGDNNEQFF; CDR3 DNA: TGTGCCAGTAGTTTTGGCGGAGATAACAATGAGCAGTTCTTC; V gene: TRBV19; D gene: -; clone size: -; J gene: TRBJ2-1; CDR3 length: 14
CDR3 protein: CASLEGRSYEQYF; CDR3 DNA: TGTGCCAGCCTCGAGGGGAGGTCCTACGAGCAGTACTTC; V gene: TRBV7-2; D gene: -; clone size: -; J gene: TRBJ2-7; CDR3 length: 13